The clone carrying this TCR beta chain was seen only once. What it binds is unknown. The TCR beta libraries used approximately 2 micrograms of genomic DNA that came from cryopreserved PBMCs. Clones were sequenced by immunoSEQ multiplex PCR, and TCRdb holds only the in-frame ones, with some missing. The table records around 300,000 clones, about 77% of them present only once. The sample originates from a study of cytotoxic CD8 clonotypes in ibrutinib-treated CLL. For the study at large: Collecting the response samples happened after a median approximately twelve months of treatment, with a range of 6 to 36.

Germline V gene data show CDR1 as SGHDN and CDR2 as FVKESK. This CDR3 spans 16 amino acids. V lost 0 bases and J lost 7; bases outside the gene matches: 11. Overall study results and limits: Contraction or stability on treatment was seen for public clonotypes, which were uncommon. Baseline-level clonality went beyond age-matched healthy donors and moved in step with circulating CD8+ T-cell counts.

The chain has TRBV14 and TRBJ1-2, with 7 bases fitting TRBD1. The sequencing used PBMCs, collected before ibrutinib treatment. The TCR was taken from a human donor with chronic lymphocytic leukemia. The CDR3 here is CASSQEFTGTARGYTF. CDR3 sequence (DNA): TGTGCCAGCAGCCAAGAATTTACAGGGACAGCCCGTGGCTACACCTTC.